This T cell receptor beta chain comes out of a study of blood T cell repertoires in COVID-19. Study details: Researchers got acute and convalescent COVID-19 samples from the United States, Italy and Spain. The analysed material was cDNA or gDNA that came from T cells, B-cell-depleted T cells, or PBMCs.

In the original analysis: For nucleated cells, counts were estimated from reference gene primer amplification. The data were produced by immunoSEQ multiplex PCR, yet TCRdb's version contains in-frame clones alone and is incomplete. V, J and clone size were drawn from that table, and D and trimming were deduced from the DNA. Counted here are 45,000 to 55,000 clones, roughly 87% occurring once; the ten biggest clones make up about 2.9%. The trim removed 6 bases at V and 5 bases at J, leaving 17 bases unmatched. This CDR3 comprises 18 residues. Germline lookup yields CDR1 MNHEY and CDR2 SMNVEV (reference sequence).

The clonotype comes from a human donor in a cohort sampled during active COVID-19. Sequenced: peripheral blood. This sequence joins TRBV27 and TRBJ2-7; 12 bases fit TRBD1. The CDR3 coding sequence is TGTGCCAGCAGCCGTAACCTTTGGCCGGGACAGGGGGCCCACGAGCAGTACTTC. It encodes CASSRNLWPGQGAHEQYF.